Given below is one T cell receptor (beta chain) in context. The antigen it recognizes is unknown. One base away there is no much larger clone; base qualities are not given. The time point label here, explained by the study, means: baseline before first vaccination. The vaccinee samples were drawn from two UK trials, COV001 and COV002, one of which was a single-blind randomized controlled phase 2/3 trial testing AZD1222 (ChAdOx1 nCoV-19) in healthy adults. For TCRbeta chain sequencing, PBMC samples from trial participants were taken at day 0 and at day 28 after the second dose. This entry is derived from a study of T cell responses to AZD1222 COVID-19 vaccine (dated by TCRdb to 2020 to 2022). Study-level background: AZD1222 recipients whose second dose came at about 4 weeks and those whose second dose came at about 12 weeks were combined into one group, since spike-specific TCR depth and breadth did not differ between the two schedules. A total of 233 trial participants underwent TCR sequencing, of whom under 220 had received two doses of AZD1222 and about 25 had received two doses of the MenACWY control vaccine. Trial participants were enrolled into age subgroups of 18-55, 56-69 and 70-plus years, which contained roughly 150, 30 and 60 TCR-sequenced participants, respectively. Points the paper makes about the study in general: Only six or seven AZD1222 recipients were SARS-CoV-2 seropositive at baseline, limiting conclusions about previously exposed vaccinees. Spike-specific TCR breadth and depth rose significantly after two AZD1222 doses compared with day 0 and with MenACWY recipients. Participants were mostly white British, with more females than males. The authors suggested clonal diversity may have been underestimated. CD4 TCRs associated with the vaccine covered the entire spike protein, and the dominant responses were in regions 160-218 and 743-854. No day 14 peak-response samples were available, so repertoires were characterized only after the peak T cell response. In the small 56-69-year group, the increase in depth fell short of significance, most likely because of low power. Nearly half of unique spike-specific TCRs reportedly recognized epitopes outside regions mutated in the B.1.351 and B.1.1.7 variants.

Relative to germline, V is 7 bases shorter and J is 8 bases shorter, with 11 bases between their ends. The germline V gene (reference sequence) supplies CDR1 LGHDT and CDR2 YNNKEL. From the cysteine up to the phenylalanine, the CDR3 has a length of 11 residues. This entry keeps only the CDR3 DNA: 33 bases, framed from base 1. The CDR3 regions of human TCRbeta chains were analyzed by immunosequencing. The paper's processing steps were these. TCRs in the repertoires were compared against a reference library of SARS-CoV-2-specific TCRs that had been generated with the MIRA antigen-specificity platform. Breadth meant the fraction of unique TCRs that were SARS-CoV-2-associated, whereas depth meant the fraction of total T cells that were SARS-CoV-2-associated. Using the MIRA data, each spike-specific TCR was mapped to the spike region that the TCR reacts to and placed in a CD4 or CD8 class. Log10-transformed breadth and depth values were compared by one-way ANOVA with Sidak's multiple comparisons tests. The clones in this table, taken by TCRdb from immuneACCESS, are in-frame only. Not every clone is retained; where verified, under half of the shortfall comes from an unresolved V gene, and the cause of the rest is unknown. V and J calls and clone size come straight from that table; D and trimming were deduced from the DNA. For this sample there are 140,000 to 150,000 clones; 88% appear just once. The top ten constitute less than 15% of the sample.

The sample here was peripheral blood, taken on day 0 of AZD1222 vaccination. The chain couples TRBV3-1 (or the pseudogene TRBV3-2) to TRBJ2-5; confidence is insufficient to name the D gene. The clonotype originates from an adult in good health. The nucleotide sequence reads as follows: TGTGCCAGCACCCTCAGGTACACCCAGTACTTC. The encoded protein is CASTLRYTQYF.